The entry that follows covers one T cell receptor (beta chain) sequence. The sample originates from a study of blood T cell repertoires in COVID-19. For the study at large: Collection of acute and convalescent COVID-19 samples took place in the United States, Italy and Spain. T cells, B-cell-depleted T cells, or PBMCs provided the cDNA or gDNA that served as material.

Original methodology: By means of reference gene primer amplification, nucleated cell counts were estimated. Clones were read by immunoSEQ multiplex PCR, and TCRdb kept only the in-frame ones, dropping some. For V, J and clone size, that table is used; D and trimming come from the DNA. The sample records roughly 81,000 clones, approximately 82% being singletons. The sequenced sample was peripheral blood. The receptor was derived from an elderly man with active or convalescent COVID-19.

Here the CDR3 DNA reads TGTGCCAGTAGTTCCCTGACTGATGGCTATGGCTACACCTTC. It codes for CASSSLTDGYGYTF. The chain carries TRBV19 and TRBJ1-2; the D is unclear. The germline V and J ends were trimmed by 5 bases and 4 bases, with 14 bases remaining between them. The CDR3 is 14 amino acids. CDR1 is LNHDA, CDR2 SQIVND, per germline (reference sequence).